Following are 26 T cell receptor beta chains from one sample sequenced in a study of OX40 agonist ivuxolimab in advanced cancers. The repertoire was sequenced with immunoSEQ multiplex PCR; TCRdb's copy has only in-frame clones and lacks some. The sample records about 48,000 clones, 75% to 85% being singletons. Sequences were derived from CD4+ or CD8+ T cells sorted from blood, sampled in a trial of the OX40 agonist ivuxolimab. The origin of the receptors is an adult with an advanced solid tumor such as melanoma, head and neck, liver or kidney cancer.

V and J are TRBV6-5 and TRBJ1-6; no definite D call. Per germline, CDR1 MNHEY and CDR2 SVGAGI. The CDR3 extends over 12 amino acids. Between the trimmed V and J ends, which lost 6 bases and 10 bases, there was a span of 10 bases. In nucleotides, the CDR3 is TGTGCCAGCAGGGCCCGTGGGTCACCCCTCCACTTT. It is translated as CASRARGSPLHF.

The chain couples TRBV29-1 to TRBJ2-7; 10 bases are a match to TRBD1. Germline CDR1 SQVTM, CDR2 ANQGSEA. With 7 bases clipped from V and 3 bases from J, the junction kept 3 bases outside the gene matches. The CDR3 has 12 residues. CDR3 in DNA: TGCAGCGCCCGGACAGGGGGCTACGAGCAGTACTTC. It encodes CSARTGGYEQYF.

The CDR3 loop reads CASSYILRGMNTEAFF. The DNA for the CDR3 is TGCGCCAGCAGCTATATTCTCAGGGGAATGAACACTGAAGCTTTCTTT. The V call is TRBV4-3, the J call TRBJ1-1; possibly TRBD1 for D (6 bases). Trimming took 5 bases from V and 0 from J, leaving 16 bases between them. The CDR3 is 16 amino acids. Germline lookup yields CDR1 LGHNA and CDR2 YSLEER.

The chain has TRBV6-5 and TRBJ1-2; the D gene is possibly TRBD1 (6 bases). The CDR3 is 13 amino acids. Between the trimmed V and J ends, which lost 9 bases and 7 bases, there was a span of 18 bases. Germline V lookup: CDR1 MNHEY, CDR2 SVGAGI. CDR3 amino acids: CASYMGGTRGYTF. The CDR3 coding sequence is TGTGCCAGTTACATGGGAGGGACACGTGGCTACACCTTC.

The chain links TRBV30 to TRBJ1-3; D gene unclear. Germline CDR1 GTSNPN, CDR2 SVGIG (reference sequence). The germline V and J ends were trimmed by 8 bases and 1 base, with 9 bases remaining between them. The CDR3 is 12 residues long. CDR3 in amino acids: CARSSSGNTIYF. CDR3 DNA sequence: TGTGCCCGGTCCTCGTCTGGAAACACCATATATTTT. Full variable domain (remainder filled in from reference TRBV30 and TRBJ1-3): SQTIHQWPATLVQPVGSPLSLECTVEGTSNPNLYWYRQAAGRGLQLLFYSVGIGQISSEVPQNLSASRPQDRQFILSSKKLLLSDSGFYLCARSSSGNTIYFGEGSWLTVV.

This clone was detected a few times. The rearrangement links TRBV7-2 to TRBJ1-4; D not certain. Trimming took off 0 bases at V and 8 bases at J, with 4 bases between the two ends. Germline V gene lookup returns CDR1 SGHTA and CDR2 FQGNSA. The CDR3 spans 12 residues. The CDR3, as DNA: TGTGCCAGCAGCTTAGCGACGGAAAAACTGTTTTTT. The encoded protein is CASSLATEKLFF.

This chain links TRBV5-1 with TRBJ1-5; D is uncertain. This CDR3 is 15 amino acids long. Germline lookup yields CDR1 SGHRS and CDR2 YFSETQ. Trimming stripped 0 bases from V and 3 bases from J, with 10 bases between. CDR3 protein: CASSLDNSHNQPQHF. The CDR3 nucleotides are TGCGCCAGCAGCTTGGATAATTCGCACAATCAGCCCCAGCATTTT. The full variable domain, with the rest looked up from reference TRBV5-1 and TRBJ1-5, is KAGVTQTPRYLIKTRGQQVTLSCSPISGHRSVSWYQQTPGQGLQFLFEYFSETQRNKGNFPGRFSGRQFSNSRSEMNVSTLELGDSALYLCASSLDNSHNQPQHFGDGTRLSIL.

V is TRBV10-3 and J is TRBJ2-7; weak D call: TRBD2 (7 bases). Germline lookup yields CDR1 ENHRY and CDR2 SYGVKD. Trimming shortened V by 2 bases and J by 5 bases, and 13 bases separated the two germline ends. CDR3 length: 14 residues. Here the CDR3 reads CAISELLGGHEQYF. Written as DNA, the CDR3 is TGTGCCATCAGTGAGCTCTTGGGGGGGCACGAGCAGTACTTC.

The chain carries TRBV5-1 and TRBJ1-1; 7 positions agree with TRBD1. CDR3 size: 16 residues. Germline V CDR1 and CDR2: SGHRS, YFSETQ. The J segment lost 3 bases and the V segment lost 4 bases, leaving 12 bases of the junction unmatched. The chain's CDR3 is CASSLEGGGWDTEAFF. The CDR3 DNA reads TGCGCCAGCAGCCTCGAGGGAGGGGGCTGGGACACTGAAGCTTTCTTT.

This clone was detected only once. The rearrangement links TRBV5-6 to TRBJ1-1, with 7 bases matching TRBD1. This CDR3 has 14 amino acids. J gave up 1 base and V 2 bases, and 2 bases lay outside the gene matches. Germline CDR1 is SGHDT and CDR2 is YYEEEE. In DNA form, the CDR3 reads TGTGCCAGCAGCTTTCGGACAGGGAACACTGAAGCTTTCTTT. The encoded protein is CASSFRTGNTEAFF.

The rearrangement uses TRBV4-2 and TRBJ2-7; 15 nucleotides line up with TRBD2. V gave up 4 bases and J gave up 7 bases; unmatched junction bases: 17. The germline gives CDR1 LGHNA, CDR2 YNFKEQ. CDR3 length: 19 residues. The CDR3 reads CASSLQGGTSGGIMWEQYF. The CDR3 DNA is TGTGCCAGCAGCCTCCAGGGAGGGACTAGCGGGGGGATAATGTGGGAGCAGTACTTC.

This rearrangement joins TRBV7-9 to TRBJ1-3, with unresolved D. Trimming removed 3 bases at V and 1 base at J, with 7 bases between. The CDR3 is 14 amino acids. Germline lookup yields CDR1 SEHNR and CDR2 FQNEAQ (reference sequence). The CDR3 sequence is CASSLEWSGNTIYF. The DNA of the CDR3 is TGTGCCAGCAGCTTGGAATGGTCTGGAAACACCATATATTTT. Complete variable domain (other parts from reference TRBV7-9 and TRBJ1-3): DTGVSQNPRHKITKRGQNVTFRCDPISEHNRLYWYRQTLGQGPEFLTYFQNEAQLEKSRLLSDRFSAERPKGSFSTLEIQRTEQGDSAMYLCASSLEWSGNTIYFGEGSWLTVV.

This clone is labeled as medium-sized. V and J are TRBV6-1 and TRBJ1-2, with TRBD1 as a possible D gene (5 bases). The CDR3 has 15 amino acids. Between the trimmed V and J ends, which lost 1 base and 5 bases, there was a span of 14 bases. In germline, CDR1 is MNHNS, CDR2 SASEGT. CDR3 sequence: CASSEGGLVLYGYTF. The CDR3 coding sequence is TGTGCCAGCAGTGAAGGGGGACTCGTCCTTTATGGCTACACCTTC.

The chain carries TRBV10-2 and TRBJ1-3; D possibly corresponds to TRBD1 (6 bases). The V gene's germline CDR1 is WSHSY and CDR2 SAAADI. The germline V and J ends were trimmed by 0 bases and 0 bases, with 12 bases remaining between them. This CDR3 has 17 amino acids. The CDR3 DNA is TGCGCCAGCAGTGAGTCCCCAGCCAGGGGCTCTGGAAACACCATATATTTT. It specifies CASSESPARGSGNTIYF.

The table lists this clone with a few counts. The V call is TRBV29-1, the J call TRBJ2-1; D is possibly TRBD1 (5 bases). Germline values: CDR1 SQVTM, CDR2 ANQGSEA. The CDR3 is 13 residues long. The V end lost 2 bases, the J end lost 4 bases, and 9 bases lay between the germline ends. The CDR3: CSVERGGYNEQFF. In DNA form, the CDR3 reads TGCAGCGTTGAAAGGGGCGGTTACAATGAGCAGTTCTTC.

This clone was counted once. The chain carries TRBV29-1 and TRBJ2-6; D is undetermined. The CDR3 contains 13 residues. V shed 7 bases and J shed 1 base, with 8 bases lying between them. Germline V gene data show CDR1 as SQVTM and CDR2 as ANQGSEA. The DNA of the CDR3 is TGCAGCGCCTACAGATCTGGGGCCAACGTCCTGACTTTC. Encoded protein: CSAYRSGANVLTF.

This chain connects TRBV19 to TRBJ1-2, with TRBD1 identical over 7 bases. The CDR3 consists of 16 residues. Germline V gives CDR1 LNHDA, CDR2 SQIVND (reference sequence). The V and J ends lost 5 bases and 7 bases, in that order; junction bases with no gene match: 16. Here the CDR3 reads CASSFRTGGPAVGYTF. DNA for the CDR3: TGTGCCAGTAGTTTTCGGACAGGAGGGCCGGCCGTTGGCTACACCTTC.

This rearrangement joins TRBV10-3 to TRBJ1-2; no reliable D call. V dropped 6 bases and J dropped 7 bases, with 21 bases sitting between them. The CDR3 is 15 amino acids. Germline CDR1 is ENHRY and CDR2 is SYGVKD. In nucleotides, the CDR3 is TGTGCCATCAGCAGTGGGTCTGGTAGAGGAGGTGGCTACACCTTC. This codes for CAISSGSGRGGGYTF.

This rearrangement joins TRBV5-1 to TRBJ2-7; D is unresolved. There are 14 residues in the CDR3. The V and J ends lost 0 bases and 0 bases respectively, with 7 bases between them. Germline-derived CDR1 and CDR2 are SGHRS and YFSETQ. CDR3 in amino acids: CASSLETNSYEQYF. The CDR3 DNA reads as TGCGCCAGCAGCTTGGAGACAAACTCCTACGAGCAGTACTTC.

In DNA, the CDR3 is TGTGCCAGCAGTGGGACAGGTGTTAGAATGGAGACCCAGTACTTC. Protein: CASSGTGVRMETQYF. The V and J genes are TRBV6-1 and TRBJ2-5; 7 nucleotides align to TRBD1. This CDR3 comprises 15 residues. The germline gives CDR1 MNHNS, CDR2 SASEGT. The V segment lost 4 bases and the J segment 5 bases; nucleotides outside the gene matches: 10.

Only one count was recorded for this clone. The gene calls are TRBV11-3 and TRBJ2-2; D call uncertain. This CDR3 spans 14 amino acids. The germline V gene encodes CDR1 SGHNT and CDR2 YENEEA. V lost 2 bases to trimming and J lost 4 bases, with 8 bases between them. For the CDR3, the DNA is TGTGCCAGCAGCTTAAGGCCCCTCACCGGGGAGCTGTTTTTT. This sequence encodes CASSLRPLTGELFF.

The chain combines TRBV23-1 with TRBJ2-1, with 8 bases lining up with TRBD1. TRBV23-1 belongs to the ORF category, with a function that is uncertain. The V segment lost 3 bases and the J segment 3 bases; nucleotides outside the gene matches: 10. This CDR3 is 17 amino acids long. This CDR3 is CASSHPSRDRHYNEQFF. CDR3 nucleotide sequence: TGCGCCAGCAGTCACCCGTCCCGGGACAGGCACTACAATGAGCAGTTCTTC.

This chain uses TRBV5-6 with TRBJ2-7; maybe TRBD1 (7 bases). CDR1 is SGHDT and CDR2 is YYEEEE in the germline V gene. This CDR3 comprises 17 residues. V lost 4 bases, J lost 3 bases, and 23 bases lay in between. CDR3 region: CASSPGGGTRSGYEQYF. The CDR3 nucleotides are TGTGCCAGCAGCCCAGGAGGGGGCACTAGGAGCGGCTACGAGCAGTACTTC.

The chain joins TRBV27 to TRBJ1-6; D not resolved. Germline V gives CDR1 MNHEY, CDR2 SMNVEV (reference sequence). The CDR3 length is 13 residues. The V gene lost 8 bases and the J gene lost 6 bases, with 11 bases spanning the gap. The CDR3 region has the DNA TGTGCCAGCGCCGTTGACCGTAATTCACCCCTCCACTTT. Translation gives CASAVDRNSPLHF.

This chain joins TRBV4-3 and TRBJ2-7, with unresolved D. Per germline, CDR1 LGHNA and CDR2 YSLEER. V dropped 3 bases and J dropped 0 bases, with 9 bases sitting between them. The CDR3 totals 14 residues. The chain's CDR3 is CASSQDRTSYEQYF. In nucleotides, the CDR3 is TGCGCCAGCAGCCAGGACCGCACCTCCTACGAGCAGTACTTC.

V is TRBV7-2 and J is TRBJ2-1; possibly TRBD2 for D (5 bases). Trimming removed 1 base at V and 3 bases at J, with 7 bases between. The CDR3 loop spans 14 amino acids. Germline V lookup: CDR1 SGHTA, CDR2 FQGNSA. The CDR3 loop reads CASSLGTYYNEQFF. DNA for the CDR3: TGTGCCAGCAGCTTAGGGACTTACTACAATGAGCAGTTCTTC.